The clone carrying this T cell receptor beta chain has only one observation. Its antigen is not known. Mismatch with germline at one junction end may stem from a read error. The data belong to a study of cytotoxic CD8 clonotypes in ibrutinib-treated CLL. On the study more broadly: Patients attained some 24 partial and 2 complete responses; at median roughly 73 months, about 15 remained remitted while approximately 12 progressed.

Findings and caveats of the study: Rising at ibrutinib response, clonality subsequently fell back toward baseline at progression.

TCRdb's table, derived via immunoSEQ multiplex PCR, lists solely in-frame clones and lacks some. Here the sample spans around 160,000 clones, 81% being singletons. The CDR3 runs to 15 residues. CDR1 SGHAT and CDR2 FQNNGV come from the germline V gene. The source is a human donor with chronic lymphocytic leukemia. Sample: PBMCs, taken after 12 months of ibrutinib treatment. The J gene is TRBJ1-2, the V gene TRBV11-2; 7 bases map to TRBD1. The CDR3 DNA is TGTGCCAACAGCTTAGAGTCAGGGGGAAACTATGGCTACACCTTC. Residues: CANSLESGGNYGYTF.